Presented here are 22 T cell receptor beta chains from one specimen sequenced in a study of blood T cell repertoires in COVID-19. The table came from immunoSEQ multiplex PCR; TCRdb's copy has only in-frame clones and leaves some out. The sample shows about 200,000 clones, around 81% of them seen only once. The sequenced material came from peripheral blood. Receptors were obtained from an older woman with acute or convalescent COVID-19.

As concerns this clone: One end of the junction varies from germline; a read error may be responsible. V and J are TRBV7-7 and TRBJ2-1, with 13 bases matching TRBD2. The germline V gene has CDR1 SSHAT and CDR2 FNYEAQ (reference sequence). This CDR3 is built from 15 residues. The CDR3 DNA follows: TGTGCTAGCAGCCTAACTAGCGGGAGGGATGATGAGCAGTTCTTC. It codes for CASSLTSGRDDEQFF.

This chain joins TRBV29-1 and TRBJ1-2, with 10 bases fitting TRBD1. V trimming: 8 bases; J trimming: 4 bases; junction bases outside the gene matches: 4. This CDR3 comprises 12 residues. The germline CDR1 and CDR2 sequences are SQVTM and ANQGSEA. CDR3 in amino acids: CSFRTGGYGYTF. Written as DNA, the CDR3 is TGCAGCTTCCGGACAGGGGGCTATGGCTACACCTTC.

This chain connects TRBV18 to TRBJ2-1; 12 positions match TRBD2. CDR3 length: 15 residues. Germline-derived CDR1 and CDR2 are KGHSH and LQKENI. The V and J ends lost 5 bases and 7 bases, in that order; junction bases with no gene match: 6. The CDR3 region has the DNA TGTGCCAGCTCATCACTAGCGGGAGGTGCAAATGAGCAGTTCTTC. Amino acid sequence: CASSSLAGGANEQFF.

The chain has TRBV28 and TRBJ1-4; no reliable D call. The V end was cut by 9 bases, the J end by 5 bases, with 10 bases between. Germline assignment: CDR1 MDHEN and CDR2 SYDVKM. The CDR3 is 12 residues long. The CDR3 here is CASYTGNEKLFF. DNA of the CDR3: TGTGCCAGTTACACGGGAAATGAAAAACTGTTTTTT. The complete variable domain, with remaining parts taken from reference TRBV28 and TRBJ1-4, reads DVKVTQSSRYLVKRTGEKVFLECVQDMDHENMFWYRQDPGLGLRLIYFSYDVKMKEKGDIPEGYSVSREKKERFSLILESASTNQTSMYLCASYTGNEKLFFGSGTQLSVL.

The chain has TRBV5-1 and TRBJ2-7; no definite D call. The germline V gene encodes CDR1 SGHRS and CDR2 YFSETQ. The CDR3 extends over 13 amino acids. Trimming left V 2 bases short and J 2 bases short, with 8 bases between. The CDR3 spells CASSFEPTYEQYF. CDR3 DNA sequence: TGCGCCAGCAGCTTCGAGCCCACCTACGAGCAGTACTTC.

The sample holds one count of this clone. V usage is TRBV19 and J usage is TRBJ2-3; 7 bases line up with TRBD2. Per the germline V gene, CDR1 is LNHDA and CDR2 is SQIVND (reference sequence). The CDR3 sequence is 15 residues long. V gave up 4 bases and J gave up 3 bases; unmatched junction bases: 7. CDR3 region: CASSNGGLGTDTQYF. For the CDR3, the DNA is TGTGCCAGTAGTAACGGGGGGTTAGGGACAGATACGCAGTATTTT.

The genes are TRBV4-1 and TRBJ2-7; 10 bases map to TRBD1. The germline CDR1 and CDR2 sequences are MGHRA and YSYEKL. The CDR3 consists of 15 residues. V lost 4 bases, J lost 2 bases, and 5 bases stayed unmatched. The chain's CDR3 is CASSPLDRGAYEQYF. In nucleotides, the CDR3 is TGCGCCAGCAGCCCCCTGGACAGGGGGGCCTACGAGCAGTACTTC.

In its sample, this clone was seen once. This rearrangement joins TRBV18 to TRBJ2-1; 9 positions match TRBD2. With V trimmed by 2 bases and J by 3 bases, 8 bases remained unmatched. The length of the CDR3 is 17 residues. Germline-derived CDR1 and CDR2 are KGHSH and LQKENI. The CDR3 loop is CASSPLAPSGDYNEQFF. CDR3 sequence (DNA): TGTGCCAGCTCACCATTAGCGCCTAGCGGGGACTACAATGAGCAGTTCTTC. Full variable domain (remainder filled in from reference TRBV18 and TRBJ2-1): NAGVMQNPRHLVRRRGQEARLRCSPMKGHSHVYWYRQLPEEGLKFMVYLQKENIIDESGMPKERFSAEFPKEGPSILRIQQVVRGDSAAYFCASSPLAPSGDYNEQFFGPGTRLTVL.

The chain joins TRBV19 to TRBJ1-1; D gene ambiguous. The CDR3 is made up of 13 amino acids. Deletions cut 3 bases from V and 6 bases from J, with 11 bases between. The germline V gene encodes CDR1 LNHDA and CDR2 SQIVND (reference sequence). The CDR3 region has the DNA TGTGCCAGTAGTATCCAGGCAGAACCTGAAGCTTTCTTT. This encodes CASSIQAEPEAFF.

This chain's CDR3 is CASSWTVGGNQPQHF. As DNA, the CDR3 is TGTGCCAGTAGTTGGACAGTCGGCGGGAATCAGCCCCAGCATTTT. This chain connects TRBV19 to TRBJ1-5; D might be TRBD1 (6 bases). The CDR3 has 15 residues. V lost 5 bases and J lost 4, with 15 bases in between. In germline, CDR1 is LNHDA, CDR2 SQIVND (reference sequence).

The J gene is TRBJ2-1, the V gene TRBV10-3, with 7 bases that match TRBD2. This CDR3 has 14 residues. The J segment lost 8 bases and the V segment lost 7 bases, leaving 11 bases of the junction unmatched. Germline V gene sequence: CDR1 ENHRY, CDR2 SYGVKD. Here the CDR3 DNA reads TGTGCCATCAAGCCGCGGGAGCATTGGTATGAGCAGTTCTTC. As protein: CAIKPREHWYEQFF.

The J gene is TRBJ1-5, the V gene TRBV12-2; TRBD1 is taken as the D call from the table, unchecked against the DNA. TRBV12-2 constitutes a pseudogene. This CDR3 has 18 amino acids. The CDR3 is CASRLEGRGLPSNQPQHF. The CDR3 DNA reads TGTGCAAGTCGCTTAGAGGGCAGGGGGCTCCCGAGCAATCAGCCCCAGCATTTT.

The chain has TRBV30 and TRBJ1-1; D perhaps matches TRBD1 (5 bases). CDR3 length: 12 residues. Deletions cut 5 bases from V and 4 bases from J, with 11 bases between. Germline CDR1 is GTSNPN and CDR2 is SVGIG (reference sequence). DNA of the CDR3: TGTGCCTGGTCAGGGTACGGCACTGAAGCTTTCTTT. It yields the protein CAWSGYGTEAFF.

The rearrangement joins TRBV7-6 to TRBJ1-6, with D maybe TRBD1 (5 bases). CDR1 and CDR2 (germline): SGHVS, FNYEAQ. Trimming removed 5 bases from V and 7 bases from J, with 18 bases in between. The CDR3 runs to 16 residues. Here the CDR3 reads CASSSFRQGGNSPLHF. The CDR3 nucleotides are TGTGCCAGCAGCAGCTTCCGGCAGGGTGGGAATTCACCCCTCCACTTT. The full variable domain, with the rest looked up from reference TRBV7-6 and TRBJ1-6, is GAGVSQSPRYKVTKRGQDVALRCDPISGHVSLYWYRQALGQGPEFLTYFNYEAQQDKSGLPNDRFSAERPEGSISTLTIQRTEQRDSAMYRCASSSFRQGGNSPLHFGNGTRLTVT.

The chain employs TRBV28 and TRBJ2-1, with 12 bases that match TRBD2. This CDR3 is built from 16 residues. J lost 1 base, V lost 3 bases, and 1 base had no gene match. Germline CDR1 MDHEN, CDR2 SYDVKM. CDR3 amino acids: CASSFLAGGSYNEQFF. CDR3 in DNA: TGTGCCAGCAGTTTTCTAGCGGGAGGGTCCTACAATGAGCAGTTCTTC.

The V gene is TRBV28, the J gene TRBJ1-1, with no clear D. This CDR3 spans 13 amino acids. Germline CDR1 reads MDHEN; CDR2 reads SYDVKM. Trimming removed 9 bases at V and 7 bases at J, with 18 bases between. The CDR3 region has the DNA TGTGCCAGTACATTGTGGAGATCGGGTGAAGCTTTCTTT. Translating it yields CASTLWRSGEAFF.

The chain joins TRBV9 to TRBJ2-7, with D possibly matching TRBD2 (5 bases). V shed 3 bases and J shed 5 bases, with 18 bases lying between them. The CDR3 totals 15 residues. In germline, CDR1 is SGDLS, CDR2 YYNGEE. CDR3 amino acids: CASSAFSVPSDEQYF. CDR3 nucleotides: TGTGCCAGCAGCGCCTTTAGCGTCCCTTCGGACGAGCAGTACTTC. The full variable domain, completed using reference TRBV9 and TRBJ2-7, is DSGVTQTPKHLITATGQRVTLRCSPRSGDLSVYWYQQSLDQGLQFLIQYYNGEERAKGNILERFSAQQFPDLHSELNLSSLELGDSALYFCASSAFSVPSDEQYFGPGTRLTVT.

The chain joins TRBV7-2 to TRBJ1-4; 9 bases are a match to TRBD1. With 1 base clipped from V and 6 bases from J, the junction kept 6 bases outside the gene matches. This CDR3 region has 16 residues. Per germline, CDR1 SGHTA and CDR2 FQGNSA. The CDR3 DNA sequence: TGTGCCAGCAGCTTAGAGTCCGGGACAGGGTATGAAAAACTGTTTTTT. Translated, it gives CASSLESGTGYEKLFF.

The chain uses TRBV2 and TRBJ1-4; a weak D match, TRBD1 (5 bases). This CDR3 spans 14 amino acids. Germline V CDR1 and CDR2: SNHLY, FYNNEI. Deletions cut 3 bases from V and 4 bases from J, with 9 bases between. The CDR3 region has the DNA TGTGCCAGCAGTGACGACGGGGGTAATGAAAAACTGTTTTTT. Translation: CASSDDGGNEKLFF.

V gene TRBV3-1 (or the pseudogene TRBV3-2) combines with J gene TRBJ1-5, with TRBD1 identical over 7 bases. The CDR3 sequence is 16 residues long. V trimming: 0 bases; J trimming: 7 bases; junction bases outside the gene matches: 9. Germline values: CDR1 LGHDT, CDR2 YNNKEL (reference sequence). CDR3 nucleotides: TGTGCCAGCAGCCAAGATCGACAGGGTACGGGACAGCCCCAGCATTTT. It specifies CASSQDRQGTGQPQHF.

CDR3 coding DNA: TGTGCCAGCAGTCACAACCAGGGCTACGAGCAGTACTTC. Translating gives CASSHNQGYEQYF. The rearrangement links TRBV28 to TRBJ2-7; D is perhaps TRBD1 (5 bases). Germline V gives CDR1 MDHEN, CDR2 SYDVKM. CDR3 length: 13 residues. The V gene lost 5 bases and the J gene lost 3 bases, with 11 bases spanning the gap.

In its sample, this clone was seen a few times. This chain joins TRBV3-1 (or the pseudogene TRBV3-2) and TRBJ2-2; D is possibly TRBD2 (6 bases). The ends were cut back, 2 bases at V and 7 bases at J, with 11 bases in the middle. The germline V gene encodes CDR1 LGHDT and CDR2 YNNKEL (reference sequence). This CDR3 is built from 14 residues. The CDR3 region has the DNA TGTGCCAGCAGCCAATACGGGGGTAACGGGGAGCTGTTTTTT. Its translation: CASSQYGGNGELFF.